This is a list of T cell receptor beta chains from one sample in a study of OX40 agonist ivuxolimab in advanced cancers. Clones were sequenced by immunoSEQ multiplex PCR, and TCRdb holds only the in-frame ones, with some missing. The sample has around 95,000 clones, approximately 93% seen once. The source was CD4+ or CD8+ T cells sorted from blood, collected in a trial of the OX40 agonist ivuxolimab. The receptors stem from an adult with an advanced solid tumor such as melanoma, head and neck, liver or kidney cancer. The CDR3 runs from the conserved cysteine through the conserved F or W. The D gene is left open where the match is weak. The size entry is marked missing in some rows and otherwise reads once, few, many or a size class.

cdr3_aa: CARDQGGSNTEAFF; cdr3_nt: TGTGCCCGGGATCAGGGGGGCTCAAACACTGAAGCTTTCTTT; clone_size: -; d_call: TRBD1; j_call: TRBJ1-1; v_call: TRBV30
cdr3_aa: CASSYSSLDTQYF; cdr3_nt: TGTGCCAGCAGTTACTCGAGTTTGGATACGCAGTATTTT; clone_size: -; d_call: -; j_call: TRBJ2-3; v_call: TRBV6-5
cdr3_aa: CASSPDPTSYEQYF; cdr3_nt: TGTGCCAGCTCACCAGACCCAACCTCCTACGAGCAGTACTTC; clone_size: -; d_call: -; j_call: TRBJ2-7; v_call: TRBV18
cdr3_aa: CASSVGGANTEAFF; cdr3_nt: TGTGCCAGCAGCGTAGGGGGGGCGAACACTGAAGCTTTCTTT; clone_size: -; d_call: -; j_call: TRBJ1-1; v_call: TRBV9
cdr3_aa: CASSLKSGRNQPQHF; cdr3_nt: TGTGCCAGCAGTTTAAAGTCAGGGAGGAATCAGCCCCAGCATTTT; clone_size: -; d_call: -; j_call: TRBJ1-5; v_call: TRBV28
cdr3_aa: CASSYGGQYGYTF; cdr3_nt: TGTGCCAGCTCATACGGAGGGCAGTATGGCTACACCTTC; clone_size: once; d_call: -; j_call: TRBJ1-2; v_call: TRBV6-6
cdr3_aa: CASSQVTTLAGEPNEQFF; cdr3_nt: TGTGCCAGCAGCCAAGTCACGACTCTAGCGGGGGAACCGAATGAGCAGTTCTTC; clone_size: -; d_call: TRBD2; j_call: TRBJ2-1; v_call: TRBV4-2
cdr3_aa: CASTQQGGTNEKLFF; cdr3_nt: TGTGCCAGCACCCAACAGGGTGGGACTAATGAAAAACTGTTTTTT; clone_size: -; d_call: -; j_call: TRBJ1-4; v_call: TRBV6-6
cdr3_aa: CASSPPVGGTDTQYF; cdr3_nt: TGTGCCAGCTCACCACCTGTGGGGGGCACAGATACGCAGTATTTT; clone_size: -; d_call: -; j_call: TRBJ2-3; v_call: TRBV18
cdr3_aa: CAISGGRAETQYF; cdr3_nt: TGTGCCATCAGTGGGGGCAGGGCAGAGACCCAGTACTTC; clone_size: -; d_call: -; j_call: TRBJ2-5; v_call: TRBV10-3
cdr3_aa: CASSNLLGGTDTQYF; cdr3_nt: TGTGCCAGCAGCAACTTACTCGGCGGCACAGATACGCAGTATTTT; clone_size: -; d_call: -; j_call: TRBJ2-3; v_call: TRBV9
cdr3_aa: CATSPDSYGYTF; cdr3_nt: TGTGCCACCAGCCCTGACAGCTATGGCTACACCTTC; clone_size: -; d_call: -; j_call: TRBJ1-2; v_call: TRBV15
cdr3_aa: CASSDVQGDWQPQHF; cdr3_nt: TGTGCCAGCAGTGATGTACAGGGCGACTGGCAGCCCCAGCATTTT; clone_size: -; d_call: -; j_call: TRBJ1-5; v_call: TRBV6-1
cdr3_aa: CASSLDGNYGYTF; cdr3_nt: TGTGCCAGCAGTTTAGACGGGAACTATGGCTACACCTTC; clone_size: -; d_call: -; j_call: TRBJ1-2; v_call: TRBV28
cdr3_aa: CASSGGSNQPQHF; cdr3_nt: TGTGCCAGCAGCGGTGGGAGCAATCAGCCCCAGCATTTT; clone_size: -; d_call: -; j_call: TRBJ1-5; v_call: TRBV9
cdr3_aa: CASRSRGAYGYTF; cdr3_nt: TGTGCCAGCAGATCACGCGGCGCTTATGGCTACACCTTC; clone_size: -; d_call: -; j_call: TRBJ1-2; v_call: TRBV6-6
cdr3_aa: CASSPDRSGDYGYTF; cdr3_nt: TGTGCCAGCAGCCCCGATCGTTCGGGAGACTATGGCTACACCTTC; clone_size: -; d_call: -; j_call: TRBJ1-2; v_call: TRBV6-5